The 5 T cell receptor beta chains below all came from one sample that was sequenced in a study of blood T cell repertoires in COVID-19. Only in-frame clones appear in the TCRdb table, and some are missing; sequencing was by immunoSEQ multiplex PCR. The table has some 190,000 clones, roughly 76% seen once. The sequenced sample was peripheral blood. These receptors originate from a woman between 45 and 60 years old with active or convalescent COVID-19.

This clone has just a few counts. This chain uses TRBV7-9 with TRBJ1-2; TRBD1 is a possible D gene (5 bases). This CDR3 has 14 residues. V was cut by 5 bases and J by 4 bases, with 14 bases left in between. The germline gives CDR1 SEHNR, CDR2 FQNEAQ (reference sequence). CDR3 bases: TGTGCCAGCAGCCCTCCAGGGAATAGCTATGGCTACACCTTC. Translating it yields CASSPPGNSYGYTF.

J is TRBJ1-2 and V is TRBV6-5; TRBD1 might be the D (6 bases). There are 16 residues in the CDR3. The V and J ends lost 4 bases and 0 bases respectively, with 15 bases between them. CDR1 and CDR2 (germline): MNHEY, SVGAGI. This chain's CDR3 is CASSFQTTGSNYGYTF. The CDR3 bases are TGTGCCAGCAGTTTTCAAACGACAGGCTCTAACTATGGCTACACCTTC.

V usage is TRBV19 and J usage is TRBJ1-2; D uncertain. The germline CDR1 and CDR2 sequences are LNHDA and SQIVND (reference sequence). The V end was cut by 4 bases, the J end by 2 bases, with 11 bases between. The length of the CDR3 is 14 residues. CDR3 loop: CASSKADFNYGYTF. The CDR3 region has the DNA TGTGCCAGTAGTAAAGCCGATTTCAACTATGGCTACACCTTC.

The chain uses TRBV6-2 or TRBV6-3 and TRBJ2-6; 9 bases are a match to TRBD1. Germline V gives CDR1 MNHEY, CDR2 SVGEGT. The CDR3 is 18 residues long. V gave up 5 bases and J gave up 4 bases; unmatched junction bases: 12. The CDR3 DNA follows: TGTGCCAGCAGTCCCCGGGACAGGGTTTTCGTGGGGGCCAACGTCCTGACTTTC. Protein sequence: CASSPRDRVFVGANVLTF.

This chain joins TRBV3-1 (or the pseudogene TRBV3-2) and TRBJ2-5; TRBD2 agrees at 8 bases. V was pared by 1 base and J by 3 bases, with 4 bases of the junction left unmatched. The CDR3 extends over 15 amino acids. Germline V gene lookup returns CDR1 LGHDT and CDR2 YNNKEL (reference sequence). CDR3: CASSQAPAGEETQYF. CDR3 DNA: TGTGCCAGCAGCCAAGCTCCAGCGGGAGAAGAGACCCAGTACTTC.